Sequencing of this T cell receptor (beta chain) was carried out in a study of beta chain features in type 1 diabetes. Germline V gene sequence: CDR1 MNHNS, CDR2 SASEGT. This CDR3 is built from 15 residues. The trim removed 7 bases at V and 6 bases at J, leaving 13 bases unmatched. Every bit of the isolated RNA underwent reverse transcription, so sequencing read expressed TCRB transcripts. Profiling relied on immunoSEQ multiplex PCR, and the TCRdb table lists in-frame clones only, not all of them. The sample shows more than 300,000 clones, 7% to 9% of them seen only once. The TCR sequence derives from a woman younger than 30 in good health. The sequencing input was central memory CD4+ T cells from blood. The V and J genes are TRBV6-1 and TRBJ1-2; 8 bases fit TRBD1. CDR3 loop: CASTLPDREWDGYTF. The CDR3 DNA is TGTGCCAGCACCCTCCCGGACAGGGAGTGGGATGGCTACACCTTC.